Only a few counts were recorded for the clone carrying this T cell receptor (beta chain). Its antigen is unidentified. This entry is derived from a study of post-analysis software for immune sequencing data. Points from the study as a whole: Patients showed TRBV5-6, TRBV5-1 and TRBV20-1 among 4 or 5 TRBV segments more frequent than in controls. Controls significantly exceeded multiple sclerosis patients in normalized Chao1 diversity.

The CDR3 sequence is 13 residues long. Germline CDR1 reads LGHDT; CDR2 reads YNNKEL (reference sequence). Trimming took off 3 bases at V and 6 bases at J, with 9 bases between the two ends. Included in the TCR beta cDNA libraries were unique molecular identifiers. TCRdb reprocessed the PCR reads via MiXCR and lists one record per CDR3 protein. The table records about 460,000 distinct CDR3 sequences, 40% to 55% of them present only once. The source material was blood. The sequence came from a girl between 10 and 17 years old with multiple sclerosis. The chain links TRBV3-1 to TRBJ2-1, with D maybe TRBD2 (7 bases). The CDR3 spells CASSHRGANEQFF. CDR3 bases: TGTGCCAGCAGCCACCGGGGGGCCAATGAGCAGTTCTTC.